Shown below are 3 T cell receptor beta chains from a single sample sequenced in a study of T cell responses to AZD1222 COVID-19 vaccine. Measured with immunoSEQ multiplex PCR; TCRdb has only the in-frame clones, and not every one. The table has about 130,000 clones, just under 95% seen once. Sample: peripheral blood, taken 28 days after the second AZD1222 dose. All receptors derive from an adult who received the AZD1222 COVID-19 vaccine.

The chain uses TRBV6-6 and TRBJ1-4; 8 bases are shared with TRBD1. From germline, CDR1 is MNHNY and CDR2 SVGAGI (reference sequence). With 4 bases clipped from V and 6 bases from J, the junction kept 4 bases outside the gene matches. This CDR3 spans 14 amino acids. The CDR3 DNA follows: TGTGCCAGCAGTTTTCAGGGGGCCTATGAAAAACTGTTTTTT. Translated: CASSFQGAYEKLFF.

V usage is TRBV7-9 and J usage is TRBJ1-2; 9 nucleotides line up with TRBD1. The ends lost 4 bases at V and 3 bases at J; junction bases unmatched: 6. This CDR3 contains 15 residues. Germline V gives CDR1 SEHNR, CDR2 FQNEAQ (reference sequence). CDR3 DNA: TGTGCCAGCAGCTGGGGACAGGGCCTAGACTATGGCTACACCTTC. Its protein is CASSWGQGLDYGYTF.

The chain uses TRBV3-1 (or the pseudogene TRBV3-2) and TRBJ2-1; D is possibly TRBD1 or TRBD2 (6 bases each). The germline V gene encodes CDR1 LGHDT and CDR2 YNNKEL (reference sequence). V was shortened by 0 bases and J by 9 bases, with 21 bases between the two germline ends. The CDR3 has 17 amino acids. The CDR3 sequence: CASSQEMASGEEGEQFF. CDR3 in DNA: TGTGCCAGCAGCCAAGAAATGGCCTCAGGGGAGGAGGGTGAGCAGTTCTTC.